The 32 T cell receptor beta chains in this list originate from one sample, sequenced in a study of spatial heterogeneity in lung cancer. One entry per CDR3 protein, called by TCRdb with MiXCR from the 5' RACE reads. Of roughly 79,000 distinct CDR3 sequences listed, about 8.5% were seen once; the top ten hold 6.8%. Sample time point: sample taken at primary tumor resection. The sample here was PBMCs, taken at surgery. The receptors were sampled from a male donor with early-stage non-small cell lung cancer.

The chain carries TRBV12-3 or TRBV12-4 and TRBJ1-5; the D is unclear. Trimming took off 6 bases at V and 2 bases at J, with 17 bases between the two ends. CDR3 size: 16 residues. The CDR3 here is CASSQARVKCNQPQHF. CDR3 in DNA: TGTGCCAGCAGCCAAGCGCGGGTTAAGTGCAATCAGCCCCAGCATTTT.

The rearrangement links TRBV7-2 to TRBJ1-3, with unresolved D. Germline-derived CDR1 and CDR2 are SGHTA and FQGNSA. V lost 0 bases to trimming and J lost 1 base, with 7 bases between them. This CDR3 region has 15 residues. The CDR3 reads CASSLARTSGNTIYF. Here the CDR3 DNA reads TGTGCCAGCAGCTTAGCCAGGACTTCTGGAAACACCATATATTTT.

The sample holds a few counts of this clonotype. The chain is built from TRBV27 and TRBJ1-1, with no clear D. The CDR3 has 14 amino acids. CDR1 and CDR2 (germline): MNHEY, SMNVEV (reference sequence). V was pared by 0 bases and J by 3 bases, with 8 bases between. The CDR3 DNA follows: TGTGCCAGCAGTTTATCAGTGAGGGACACTGAAGCTTTCTTT. It specifies CASSLSVRDTEAFF.

The rearrangement links TRBV7-3 to TRBJ1-1; 11 nucleotides agree with TRBD1. Per germline, CDR1 SGHTA and CDR2 FQGTGA. CDR3 length: 15 amino acids. V was clipped by 0 bases and J by 7 bases; unmatched bases: 4. The chain's CDR3 is CASSLTSGTGGEAFF. The CDR3 nucleotides are TGTGCCAGCAGCTTAACGTCTGGGACAGGGGGTGAAGCTTTCTTT.

A few counts support this clonotype. This rearrangement joins TRBV20-1 to TRBJ1-1; unclear D gene. V gave up 3 bases and J gave up 4 bases, with 9 bases separating them. CDR1 DFQATT and CDR2 SNEGSKA come from the germline V gene (reference sequence). CDR3 size: 12 residues. The CDR3 here is CSASPKRTEAFF. The CDR3 bases are TGCAGTGCTAGTCCCAAACGCACTGAAGCTTTCTTT.

A few counts support this clonotype. The V and J genes are TRBV27 and TRBJ2-3, with D perhaps given as TRBD1 or TRBD2 (6 bases each). The CDR3 is made up of 16 amino acids. CDR1 MNHEY and CDR2 SMNVEV come from the germline V gene (reference sequence). Between the trimmed V and J ends, which lost 5 bases and 2 bases, there was a span of 17 bases. This CDR3 is CASSPGGGITTDTQYF. In nucleotides, the CDR3 is TGTGCCAGCAGTCCTGGAGGGGGGATCACCACAGATACGCAGTATTTT.

In this sample, this clonotype turned up many times. This chain links TRBV5-1 with TRBJ1-2; 7 positions agree with TRBD1. J was trimmed by 4 bases and V by 4 bases; bases with no gene match: 4. CDR3 length equals 13 residues. CDR1 is SGHRS and CDR2 is YFSETQ in the germline V gene. The CDR3: CASSPDRVYGYTF. CDR3 sequence (DNA): TGCGCCAGCAGCCCAGACAGGGTCTATGGCTACACCTTC.

The CDR3 DNA sequence: TGCGCCAGCAGCCCGGACAGGGGGAACACCGGGGAGCTGTTTTTT. This gives the protein CASSPDRGNTGELFF. The chain uses TRBV5-1 and TRBJ2-2; 9 bases agree with TRBD1. Germline lookup yields CDR1 SGHRS and CDR2 YFSETQ. Trimming at V came to 4 bases and at J to 1 base, leaving 2 bases not matched to a gene. This CDR3 comprises 15 residues.

This clonotype was seen many times. This chain uses TRBV12-3 or TRBV12-4 with TRBJ1-1; 7 nucleotides line up with TRBD1. The V gene end was trimmed by 2 bases and the J gene end by 7 bases; junction bases not matched to a gene: 10. This CDR3 is built from 15 residues. The DNA of the CDR3 is TGTGCCAGCAGTTTAAGGACGACAGGGACAAATGAAGCTTTCTTT. As protein: CASSLRTTGTNEAFF.

This clonotype showed up just a few times. The V call is TRBV5-4, the J call TRBJ2-3; D uncertain. The V gene lost 4 bases and the J gene lost 6 bases, with 12 bases spanning the gap. Per the germline V gene, CDR1 is SGHNT and CDR2 is YYREEE (reference sequence). This CDR3 region has 13 residues. The CDR3 reads CASSGKMGDTQYF. As DNA, the CDR3 is TGTGCCAGCAGCGGGAAGATGGGGGATACGCAGTATTTT.

V gene TRBV20-1 combines with J gene TRBJ2-2; unclear D gene. CDR1 is DFQATT, CDR2 SNEGSKA, per germline (reference sequence). The CDR3 contains 13 residues. The V gene lost 4 bases and the J gene lost 5 bases, with 11 bases spanning the gap. The CDR3 sequence: CSATGSRTGELFF. Here the CDR3 DNA reads TGCAGTGCTACGGGTAGCCGGACCGGGGAGCTGTTTTTT.

This clonotype was picked up a small number of times. J is TRBJ1-1 and V is TRBV19, with D possibly TRBD1 on 5 matching bases. The V and J ends lost 5 bases and 3 bases respectively, with 22 bases between them. Germline CDR1 and CDR2: LNHDA and SQIVND (reference sequence). The CDR3 runs to 17 residues. The CDR3 loop reads CASSPRLPWIQDTEAFF. The CDR3 DNA reads as TGTGCCAGTAGTCCCCGACTCCCCTGGATACAGGACACTGAAGCTTTCTTT.

This clonotype was recorded many times. CDR3: CASSSGLNWGYTF. The CDR3 coding sequence is TGTGCCAGTAGTTCCGGCCTTAACTGGGGCTACACCTTC. V usage is TRBV19 and J usage is TRBJ1-2; no clear D. V was cut by 5 bases and J by 8 bases, with 15 bases left in between. This CDR3 contains 13 residues. Germline CDR1 reads LNHDA; CDR2 reads SQIVND (reference sequence).

Many counts were recorded for this clonotype. This sequence joins TRBV16 and TRBJ1-3; unclear D gene. Trimming shortened V by 6 bases and J by 0 bases, and 12 bases separated the two germline ends. CDR3 length: 15 residues. Germline V lookup: CDR1 KGHSY, CDR2 FQNENV. This CDR3 reads CASSETASSGNTIYF. DNA for the CDR3: TGTGCCAGCAGTGAAACAGCTAGCTCTGGAAACACCATATATTTT.

This clonotype was picked up a small number of times. V and J are TRBV2 and TRBJ1-1; D is uncertain. V lost 8 bases to trimming and J lost 10 bases, with 14 bases between them. The CDR3 has 11 amino acids. Germline-derived CDR1 and CDR2 are SNHLY and FYNNEI. CDR3 coding DNA: TGTGCCAGCGCCCTCCTGGAGGGAGCTTTCTTT. This codes for CASALLEGAFF. The full variable domain, with the rest looked up from reference TRBV2 and TRBJ1-1, is EPEVTQTPSHQVTQMGQEVILRCVPISNHLYFYWYRQILGQKVEFLVSFYNNEISEKSEIFDDQFSVERPDGSNFTLKIRSTKLEDSAMYFCASALLEGAFFGQGTRLTVV.

The rearrangement uses TRBV4-1 and TRBJ2-4, with D possibly being TRBD1 (7 bases). Germline lookup yields CDR1 MGHRA and CDR2 YSYEKL. V shed 0 bases and J shed 3 bases, with 12 bases lying between them. The CDR3 has 16 amino acids. The CDR3 region has the DNA TGCGCCAGCAGCCAAGACCAGGGGGGAGTCAAAAACATTCAGTACTTC. Translation: CASSQDQGGVKNIQYF.

This clonotype was picked up a small number of times. The chain couples TRBV6-5 to TRBJ2-3; no clear D. V gave up 10 bases and J gave up 0 bases, with 14 bases separating them. The CDR3 length is 14 residues. The germline V gene encodes CDR1 MNHEY and CDR2 SVGAGI. The CDR3 region is CATLQGGSTDTQYF. For the CDR3, the DNA is TGTGCCACCCTACAAGGTGGGAGCACAGATACGCAGTATTTT.

This clonotype has ten or more counts. The genes are TRBV18 and TRBJ1-4; 7 nucleotides line up with TRBD1. The germline V gene encodes CDR1 KGHSH and CDR2 LQKENI. The CDR3 is 14 amino acids. With 3 bases clipped from V and 7 bases from J, the junction kept 5 bases outside the gene matches. The DNA for the CDR3 is TGTGCCAGCTCACCGCCGACAGGGACTGAAAAACTGTTTTTT. Protein product: CASSPPTGTEKLFF.

The genes are TRBV24-1 and TRBJ2-5; 8 nucleotides agree with TRBD2. Unmatched junction bases numbered 8, after V lost 4 bases and J lost 5 bases. The CDR3 has 15 residues. Germline V CDR1 and CDR2: KGHDR, SFDVKD. This CDR3 reads CATSDTTSAGETQYF. CDR3 nucleotides: TGTGCCACCAGTGACACGACTAGCGCGGGGGAGACCCAGTACTTC.

Many counts were recorded for this clonotype. The chain links TRBV9 to TRBJ2-5; D gene ambiguous. There are 14 residues in the CDR3. Germline V CDR1 and CDR2: SGDLS, YYNGEE. V shed 4 bases and J shed 5 bases, with 15 bases lying between them. CDR3 DNA: TGTGCCAGCAGCCCAGGACGGAATCGGGAGACCCAGTACTTC. Translation: CASSPGRNRETQYF.

This clonotype has ten or more counts. The chain recombines TRBV6-6 with TRBJ1-6; D is possibly TRBD1 (6 bases). CDR1 is MNHNY and CDR2 is SVGAGI in the germline V gene (reference sequence). The germline V and J ends were trimmed by 2 bases and 11 bases, with 16 bases remaining between them. The CDR3 extends over 15 amino acids. CDR3 sequence: CASSYGVPTGPPLHF. CDR3 DNA: TGTGCCAGCAGTTACGGTGTCCCTACAGGGCCACCCCTCCACTTT.

The sample holds a few counts of this clonotype. The chain is built from TRBV20-1 and TRBJ1-1; D possibly corresponds to TRBD1 (6 bases). The CDR3 covers 16 residues. Trimming stripped 3 bases from V and 1 base from J, with 18 bases between. CDR1 and CDR2 from the germline V gene are DFQATT and SNEGSKA (reference sequence). CDR3 nucleotides: TGCAGTGCTAGTGCTCCCATGAAGGGGGAGAACACTGAAGCTTTCTTT. Protein: CSASAPMKGENTEAFF.

This clonotype was seen only a few times. In this CDR3 the conserved last residue, phenylalanine or tryptophan, is missing, so a read error is likely. The CDR3 sequence is CSAREGLAANEQFS. DNA of the CDR3: TGCAGTGCTAGGGAGGGACTAGCGGCGAATGAGCAGTTCTCC. The chain recombines TRBV20-1 with TRBJ2-1, with 11 bases that match TRBD2. The CDR3 is made up of 14 amino acids. Germline V lookup: CDR1 DFQATT, CDR2 SNEGSKA (reference sequence). The V segment lost 3 bases and the J segment 7 bases; nucleotides outside the gene matches: 5.

This chain links TRBV5-4 with TRBJ1-4, with a tentative D call TRBD1 (5 bases). Between the trimmed V and J ends, which lost 4 bases and 0 bases, there was a span of 16 bases. This CDR3 is 17 amino acids long. The germline CDR1 and CDR2 sequences are SGHNT and YYREEE (reference sequence). The CDR3 protein is CASSLGTPLATNEKLFF. CDR3 nucleotide sequence: TGTGCCAGCAGCCTAGGGACGCCTCTCGCAACTAATGAAAAACTGTTTTTT.

This clonotype occurred many times. The genes are TRBV29-1 and TRBJ2-2, with TRBD1 identical over 11 bases. This CDR3 has 16 amino acids. With V trimmed by 0 bases and J by 6 bases, 6 bases remained unmatched. The germline gives CDR1 SQVTM, CDR2 ANQGSEA. This CDR3 is CSVEDPGQGESGELFF. CDR3 sequence (DNA): TGCAGCGTTGAAGATCCGGGACAGGGGGAGTCCGGGGAGCTGTTTTTT.

The table lists this clonotype with many counts. The V and J genes are TRBV20-1 and TRBJ1-1; a weak D match, TRBD1 (6 bases). The CDR3 has 13 residues. Deletions cut 6 bases from V and 1 base from J, with 12 bases between. Germline loops: CDR1 DFQATT, CDR2 SNEGSKA (reference sequence). CDR3 nucleotides: TGCAGTGCGACAGGTTTCGCGAACACTGAAGCTTTCTTT. Protein: CSATGFANTEAFF.

Many counts were recorded for this clonotype. The chain recombines TRBV29-1 with TRBJ1-1, with D possibly TRBD1 on 5 matching bases. The CDR3 runs to 10 residues. Germline lookup yields CDR1 SQVTM and CDR2 ANQGSEA. With 7 bases removed from V and 5 bases from J, the gap between germline ends came to 8 bases. The CDR3 protein is CSAGGTEAFF. CDR3 nucleotide sequence: TGCAGCGCTGGGGGGACTGAAGCTTTCTTT.

The CDR3 nucleotides read TGTGCCAGCAACCCCGGGACTAGCGGGGGAACATCCCGCCTCAATGAGCAGTTCTTC. Residues: CASNPGTSGGTSRLNEQFF. The chain links TRBV7-2 to TRBJ2-1; TRBD2 matches 14 bases. CDR1 SGHTA and CDR2 FQGNSA come from the germline V gene. The CDR3 is 19 amino acids. V trimming: 7 bases; J trimming: 6 bases; junction bases outside the gene matches: 17.

This clonotype has ten or more counts. This chain joins TRBV7-9 and TRBJ1-4, with 9 bases that match TRBD1. Per germline, CDR1 SEHNR and CDR2 FQNEAQ (reference sequence). The CDR3 sequence is 16 residues long. Trimming at V came to 2 bases and at J to 7 bases, leaving 8 bases not matched to a gene. The CDR3 here is CASSLPTGGRVEKLFF. CDR3 bases: TGTGCCAGCAGCTTACCTACAGGGGGCAGGGTTGAAAAACTGTTTTTT.

This clonotype was seen a few times. The chain links TRBV7-2 to TRBJ1-5; 8 bases line up with TRBD1. Germline CDR1 SGHTA, CDR2 FQGNSA. V was clipped by 5 bases and J by 4 bases; unmatched bases: 4. The CDR3 consists of 14 residues. CDR3 sequence reads: CASSLRQGNQPQHF. CDR3 DNA sequence: TGTGCCAGCAGCCTCCGACAGGGGAATCAGCCCCAGCATTTT.

The chain couples TRBV20-1 to TRBJ1-1, with D unclear. Germline V gene data show CDR1 as DFQATT and CDR2 as SNEGSKA (reference sequence). This CDR3 is built from 13 residues. The V gene lost 5 bases and the J gene lost 6 bases, with 16 bases spanning the gap. CDR3 sequence: CSAGRPGEAEAFF. The CDR3 DNA reads TGCAGTGCTGGCCGGCCGGGCGAGGCTGAAGCTTTCTTT.

There are a few counts of this clonotype. The chain couples TRBV30 to TRBJ1-6, with 9 bases fitting TRBD1. The CDR3 is made up of 13 amino acids. The germline CDR1 and CDR2 sequences are GTSNPN and SVGIG (reference sequence). The ends lost 3 bases at V and 13 bases at J; junction bases unmatched: 7. The CDR3: CAWRKTGGAPLHF. CDR3 nucleotides: TGTGCCTGGAGGAAAACAGGGGGCGCGCCCCTCCACTTT.